The 14 T cell receptor beta chains in this list originate from one sample, sequenced in a study of CD8 T cells in Susac syndrome (dated by TCRdb to the late 2010s). The receptor library was made with the immunoSEQ multiplex PCR assay. RNA was extracted using the RNeasy kit, and 0.5 to 1 microgram was reverse transcribed with random hexamers. The public reads were reanalyzed by TCRdb: fastp trimming at Q25, MiXCR alignment, in-frame beta chains only. Identical CDR3 proteins give one entry, which carries the most common genes and DNA. For this sample there are some 140,000 distinct CDR3 sequences; approximately 95% appear just once. The ten largest clonotypes hold 0.15% to 0.2% of the sample. The sequencing sample was made of CD8+ T cells from PBMCs. These TCRs come from a human donor with Susac syndrome.

This clonotype showed up just once. The genes are TRBV27 and TRBJ1-1; D is undetermined. CDR3 length: 13 residues. CDR1 and CDR2 (germline): MNHEY, SMNVEV (reference sequence). Trimming shortened V by 5 bases and J by 4 bases, and 11 bases separated the two germline ends. The CDR3 nucleotides are TGTGCCAGCAGTCCCTCCCAAGCCACTGAAGCTTTCTTT. Its protein product is CASSPSQATEAFF.

The J gene is TRBJ2-5, the V gene TRBV28; D is perhaps TRBD2 (6 bases). Per germline, CDR1 MDHEN and CDR2 SYDVKM. The CDR3 is 13 amino acids. Trimming shortened V by 5 bases and J by 5 bases, and 12 bases separated the two germline ends. The CDR3 protein is CASSSPGRETQYF. DNA of the CDR3: TGTGCCAGCAGTAGCCCGGGGAGGGAGACCCAGTACTTC.

The chain joins TRBV20-1 to TRBJ2-7; no definite D call. CDR1 and CDR2 (germline): DFQATT, SNEGSKA (reference sequence). With 0 bases removed from V and 3 bases from J, the gap between germline ends came to 9 bases. CDR3 length equals 13 residues. DNA for the CDR3: TGCAGTGCTAGAGACGGCTACGTCTACGAGCAGTACTTC. As protein: CSARDGYVYEQYF.

The chain has TRBV4-1 and TRBJ2-5, with 9 nucleotides matching TRBD2. CDR3 length: 16 amino acids. The germline V gene encodes CDR1 MGHRA and CDR2 YSYEKL. The V segment lost 4 bases and the J segment 1 base; nucleotides outside the gene matches: 7. CDR3 in DNA: TGCGCCAGCAGCCCTTACCATAGCGGGGGCCAAGAGACCCAGTACTTC. Translated: CASSPYHSGGQETQYF.

This clonotype occurred once. The chain has TRBV7-9 and TRBJ2-7; D uncertain. Trimming cost V 5 bases and J 5 bases, with 10 bases left between them. Germline loops: CDR1 SEHNR, CDR2 FQNEAQ (reference sequence). The CDR3 has 12 residues. In DNA, the CDR3 is TGTGCCAGCAGCCCGAGTCGGGACGAGCAGTACTTC. Translated: CASSPSRDEQYF.

The V call is TRBV14, the J call TRBJ2-1; TRBD1 aligns across 7 bases. The CDR3 runs to 16 residues. V was pared by 0 bases and J by 8 bases, with 10 bases of the junction left unmatched. Germline CDR1 reads SGHDN; CDR2 reads FVKESK. The CDR3 region has the DNA TGTGCCAGCAGCCAAGATAGGGGGCCCCCTTTCGATGAGCAGTTCTTC. It codes for CASSQDRGPPFDEQFF.

This chain uses TRBV2 with TRBJ1-2, with a possible D match to TRBD1 (6 bases). Germline CDR1 reads SNHLY; CDR2 reads FYNNEI. The CDR3 loop spans 12 amino acids. V was pared by 7 bases and J by 5 bases, with 11 bases between. The CDR3 nucleotides are TGTGCCAGCATACAGGGAAGGTATGGCTACACCTTC. Protein: CASIQGRYGYTF.

The count of this clonotype is one. The chain joins TRBV29-1 to TRBJ2-1; TRBD2 agrees at 9 bases. Germline V gene lookup returns CDR1 SQVTM and CDR2 ANQGSEA. The ends lost 7 bases at V and 8 bases at J; junction bases unmatched: 12. The CDR3 is made up of 14 amino acids. CDR3 nucleotide sequence: TGCAGCGCAAAACTAGCGGGTCCGAGGGATGAGCAGTTCTTC. It specifies CSAKLAGPRDEQFF.

This rearrangement joins TRBV7-2 to TRBJ2-2; 8 positions agree with TRBD2. The CDR3 contains 14 residues. The ends lost 9 bases at V and 4 bases at J; junction bases unmatched: 7. Per germline, CDR1 SGHTA and CDR2 FQGNSA. The CDR3 DNA reads TGTGCCAGGCCGGGAGGGAGGGCCACCGGGGAGCTGTTTTTT. Translation gives CARPGGRATGELFF.

J is TRBJ2-5 and V is TRBV11-3; 8 bases are a match to TRBD1. The CDR3 is made up of 14 amino acids. The V and J ends lost 4 bases and 2 bases, in that order; junction bases with no gene match: 3. In germline, CDR1 is SGHNT, CDR2 YENEEA. CDR3 DNA sequence: TGTGCCAGCAGCTCCTGGGACAGGCAAGAGACCCAGTACTTC. Translated: CASSSWDRQETQYF.

The V and J genes are TRBV5-1 and TRBJ2-7; 12 bases map to TRBD2. CDR1 SGHRS and CDR2 YFSETQ come from the germline V gene. The CDR3 loop spans 17 amino acids. V shed 0 bases and J 0 bases; nucleotides not matched to a gene: 4. The DNA for the CDR3 is TGCGCCAGCAGCTTGGCGACTAGCGGGAGCAGCTCCTACGAGCAGTACTTC. Residues: CASSLATSGSSSYEQYF.

The chain uses TRBV28 and TRBJ2-7; D unresolved. CDR3 length: 14 amino acids. With 10 bases removed from V and 3 bases from J, the gap between germline ends came to 19 bases. CDR1 is MDHEN, CDR2 SYDVKM, per germline. The CDR3 loop reads CATQSRVGVYEQYF. CDR3 coding DNA: TGTGCCACTCAAAGTAGGGTTGGGGTCTACGAGCAGTACTTC.

The CDR3 region has the DNA TGTGCCTGGAGTGTACGCTGGCTAGCGGGAGGTAACCAAGAGACCCAGTACTTC. This gives the protein CAWSVRWLAGGNQETQYF. V and J are TRBV30 and TRBJ2-5, with TRBD2 matching over 11 bases. CDR1 is GTSNPN, CDR2 SVGIG, per germline (reference sequence). This CDR3 comprises 18 residues. V lost 0 bases to trimming and J lost 0 bases; unmatched junction nucleotides: 9.

This chain connects TRBV29-1 to TRBJ1-2; 8 bases are a match to TRBD1. This CDR3 comprises 13 residues. V dropped 6 bases and J dropped 3; count of bases not matched to a gene: 6. Germline V CDR1 and CDR2: SQVTM, ANQGSEA. This chain's CDR3 is CSVQTGEDYGYTF. For the CDR3, the DNA is TGCAGCGTCCAGACAGGGGAGGACTATGGCTACACCTTC.